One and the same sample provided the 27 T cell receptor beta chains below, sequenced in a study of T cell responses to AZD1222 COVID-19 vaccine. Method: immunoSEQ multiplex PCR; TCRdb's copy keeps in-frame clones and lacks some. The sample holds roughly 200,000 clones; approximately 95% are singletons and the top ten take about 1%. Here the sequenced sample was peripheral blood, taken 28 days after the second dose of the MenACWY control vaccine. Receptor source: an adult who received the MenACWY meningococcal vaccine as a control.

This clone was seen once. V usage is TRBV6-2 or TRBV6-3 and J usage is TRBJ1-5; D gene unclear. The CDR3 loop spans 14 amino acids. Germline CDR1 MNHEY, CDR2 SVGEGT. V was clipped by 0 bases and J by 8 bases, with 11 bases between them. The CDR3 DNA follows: TGTGCCAGCAGTTACTCGCCGGAGAGCGAGCCCCAGCATTTT. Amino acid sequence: CASSYSPESEPQHF.

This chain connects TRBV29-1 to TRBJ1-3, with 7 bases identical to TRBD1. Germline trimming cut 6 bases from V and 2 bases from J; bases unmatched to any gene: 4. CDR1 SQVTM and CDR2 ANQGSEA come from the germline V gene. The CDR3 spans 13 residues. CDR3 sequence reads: CSVGGQTGNTIYF. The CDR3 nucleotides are TGCAGCGTGGGGGGACAGACTGGAAACACCATATATTTT.

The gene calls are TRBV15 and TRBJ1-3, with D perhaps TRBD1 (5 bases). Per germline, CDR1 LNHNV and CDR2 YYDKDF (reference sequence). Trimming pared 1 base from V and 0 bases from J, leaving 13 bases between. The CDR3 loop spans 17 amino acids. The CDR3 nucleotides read TGTGCCACCAGCAGAGCCCTGTTCGACAGCTCTGGAAACACCATATATTTT. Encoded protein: CATSRALFDSSGNTIYF.

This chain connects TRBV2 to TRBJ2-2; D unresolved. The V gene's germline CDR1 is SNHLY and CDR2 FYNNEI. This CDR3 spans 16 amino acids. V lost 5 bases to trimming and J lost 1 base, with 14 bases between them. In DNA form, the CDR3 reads TGTGCCAGCAGTTCCCGACGGAGCCAGAACACCGGGGAGCTGTTTTTT. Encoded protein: CASSSRRSQNTGELFF.

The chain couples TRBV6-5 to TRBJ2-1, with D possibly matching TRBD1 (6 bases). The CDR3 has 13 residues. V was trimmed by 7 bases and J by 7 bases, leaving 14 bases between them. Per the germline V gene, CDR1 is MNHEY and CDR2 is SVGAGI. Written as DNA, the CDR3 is TGTGCCAGCACCACGGACAGTCTAAATGAGCAGTTCTTC. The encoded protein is CASTTDSLNEQFF.

Here the CDR3 reads CASSYLRDEQFF. CDR3 DNA: TGTGCCAGCAGTTACTTGCGGGATGAGCAGTTCTTC. This rearrangement joins TRBV6-5 to TRBJ2-1; a weak D match, TRBD2 (5 bases). In germline, CDR1 is MNHEY, CDR2 SVGAGI. Trimming removed 1 base at V and 8 bases at J, with 6 bases between. CDR3 length equals 12 residues.

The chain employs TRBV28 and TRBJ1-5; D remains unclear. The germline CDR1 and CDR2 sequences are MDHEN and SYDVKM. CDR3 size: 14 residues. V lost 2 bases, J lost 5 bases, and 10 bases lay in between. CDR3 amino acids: CASSLLEADQPQHF. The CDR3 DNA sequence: TGTGCCAGCAGTTTACTAGAGGCGGATCAGCCCCAGCATTTT.

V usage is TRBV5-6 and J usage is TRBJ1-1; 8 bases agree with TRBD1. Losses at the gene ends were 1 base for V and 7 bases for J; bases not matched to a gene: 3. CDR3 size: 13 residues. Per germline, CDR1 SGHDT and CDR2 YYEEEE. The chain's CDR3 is CASSLRDRSEAFF. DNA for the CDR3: TGTGCCAGCAGCTTGCGGGACAGGAGTGAAGCTTTCTTT.

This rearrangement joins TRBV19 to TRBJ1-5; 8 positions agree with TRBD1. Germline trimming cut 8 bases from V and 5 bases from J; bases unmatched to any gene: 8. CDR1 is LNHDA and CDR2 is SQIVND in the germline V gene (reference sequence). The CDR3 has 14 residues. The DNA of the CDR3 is TGTGCCAGTGGATCCGGACAGGGAGATCAGCCCCAGCATTTT. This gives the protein CASGSGQGDQPQHF.

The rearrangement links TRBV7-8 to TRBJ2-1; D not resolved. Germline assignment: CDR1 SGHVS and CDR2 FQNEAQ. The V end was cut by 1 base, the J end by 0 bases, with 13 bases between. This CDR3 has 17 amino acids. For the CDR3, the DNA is TGTGCCAGCAGCTTAGATACATATTACAGCTCCTACAATGAGCAGTTCTTC. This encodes CASSLDTYYSSYNEQFF.

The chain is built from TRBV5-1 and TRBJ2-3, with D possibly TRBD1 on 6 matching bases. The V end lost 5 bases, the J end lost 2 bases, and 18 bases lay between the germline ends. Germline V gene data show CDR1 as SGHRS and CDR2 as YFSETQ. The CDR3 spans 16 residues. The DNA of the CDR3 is TGCGCCAGCAGTCGAGTACAGGGCCGGTTCACAGATACGCAGTATTTT. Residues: CASSRVQGRFTDTQYF. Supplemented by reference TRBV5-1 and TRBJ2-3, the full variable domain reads KAGVTQTPRYLIKTRGQQVTLSCSPISGHRSVSWYQQTPGQGLQFLFEYFSETQRNKGNFPGRFSGRQFSNSRSEMNVSTLELGDSALYLCASSRVQGRFTDTQYFGPGTRLTVL.

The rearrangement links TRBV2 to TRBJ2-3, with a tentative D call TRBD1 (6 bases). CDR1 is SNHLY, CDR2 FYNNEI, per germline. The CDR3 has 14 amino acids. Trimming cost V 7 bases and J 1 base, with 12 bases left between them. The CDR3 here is CASMRTVRTDTQYF. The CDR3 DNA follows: TGTGCCAGCATGCGGACAGTTCGCACAGATACGCAGTATTTT.

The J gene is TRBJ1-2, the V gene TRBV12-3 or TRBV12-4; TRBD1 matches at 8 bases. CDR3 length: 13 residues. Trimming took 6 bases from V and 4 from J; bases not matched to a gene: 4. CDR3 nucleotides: TGTGCCAGCAGCCGGACAGGGAGCTATGGCTACACCTTC. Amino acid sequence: CASSRTGSYGYTF.

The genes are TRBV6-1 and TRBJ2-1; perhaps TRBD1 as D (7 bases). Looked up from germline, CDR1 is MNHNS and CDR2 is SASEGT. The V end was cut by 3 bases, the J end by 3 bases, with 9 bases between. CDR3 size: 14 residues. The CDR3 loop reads CASSERDSYNEQFF. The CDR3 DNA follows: TGTGCCAGCAGTGAGCGGGACAGCTACAATGAGCAGTTCTTC.

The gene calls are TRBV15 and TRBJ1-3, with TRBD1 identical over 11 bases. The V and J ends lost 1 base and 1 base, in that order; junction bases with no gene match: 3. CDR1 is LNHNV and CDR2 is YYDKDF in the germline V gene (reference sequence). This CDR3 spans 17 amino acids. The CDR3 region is CATSRAGTGGSGNTIYF. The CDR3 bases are TGTGCCACCAGCAGAGCCGGGACAGGGGGGTCTGGAAACACCATATATTTT. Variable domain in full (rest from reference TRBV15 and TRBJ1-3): DAMVIQNPRYQVTQFGKPVTLSCSQTLNHNVMYWYQQKSSQAPKLLFHYYDKDFNNEADTPDNFQSRRPNTSFCFLDIRSPGLGDTAMYLCATSRAGTGGSGNTIYFGEGSWLTVV.

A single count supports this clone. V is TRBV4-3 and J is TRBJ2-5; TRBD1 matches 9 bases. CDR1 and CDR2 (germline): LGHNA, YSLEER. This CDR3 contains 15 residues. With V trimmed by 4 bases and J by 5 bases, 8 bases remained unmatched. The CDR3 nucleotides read TGCGCCAGCAGCCCTTGGACAGGGGCGGTCGAGACCCAGTACTTC. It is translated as CASSPWTGAVETQYF.

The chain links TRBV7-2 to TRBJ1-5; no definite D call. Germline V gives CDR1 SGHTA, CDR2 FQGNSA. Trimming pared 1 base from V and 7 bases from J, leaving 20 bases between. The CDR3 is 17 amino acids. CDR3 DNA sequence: TGTGCCAGCAGCTTAGGTGCGGCTTGGGGTGGTAGCCAGCCCCAGCATTTT. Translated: CASSLGAAWGGSQPQHF.

CDR3 bases: TGTGCCAGCAGCTTAAGGACGGGGGCGGGAGAGCAGTACTTC. Translation gives CASSLRTGAGEQYF. The rearrangement uses TRBV7-8 and TRBJ2-7, with D perhaps being TRBD1 or TRBD2 (6 bases each). CDR3 length: 14 amino acids. Trimming took 2 bases from V and 7 from J, leaving 15 bases between them. Germline V gene data show CDR1 as SGHVS and CDR2 as FQNEAQ.

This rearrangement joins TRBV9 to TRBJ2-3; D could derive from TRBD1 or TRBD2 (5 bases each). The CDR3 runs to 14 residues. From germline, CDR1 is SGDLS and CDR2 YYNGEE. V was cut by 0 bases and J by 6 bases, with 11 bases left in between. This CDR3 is CASSVGRGEDTQYF. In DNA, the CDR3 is TGTGCCAGCAGCGTAGGCCGGGGCGAGGATACGCAGTATTTT.

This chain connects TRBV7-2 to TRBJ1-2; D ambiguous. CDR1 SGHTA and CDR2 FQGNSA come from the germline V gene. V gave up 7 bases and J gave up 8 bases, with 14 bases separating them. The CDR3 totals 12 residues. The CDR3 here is CASILEGSGYTF. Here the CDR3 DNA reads TGTGCCAGCATCTTGGAGGGTTCAGGCTACACCTTC.

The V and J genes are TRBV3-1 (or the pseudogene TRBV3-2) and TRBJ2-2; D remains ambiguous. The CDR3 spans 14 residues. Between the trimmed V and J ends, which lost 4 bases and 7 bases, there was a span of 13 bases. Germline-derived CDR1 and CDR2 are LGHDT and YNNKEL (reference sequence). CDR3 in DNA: TGTGCCAGCAGCCGGCCGTCTGTGCGCGGGGAGCTGTTTTTT. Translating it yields CASSRPSVRGELFF.

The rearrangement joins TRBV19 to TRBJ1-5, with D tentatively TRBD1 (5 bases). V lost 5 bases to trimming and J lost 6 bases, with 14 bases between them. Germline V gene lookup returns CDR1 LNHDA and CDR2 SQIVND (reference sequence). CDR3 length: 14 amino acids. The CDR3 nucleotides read TGTGCCAGTAGTCGGGGCCAACGCGGTCAGCCCCAGCATTTT. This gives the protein CASSRGQRGQPQHF.

The CDR3 nucleotides read TGTGCCAGTATCGGGGGCTATGGCTACACCTTC. This gives the protein CASIGGYGYTF. V is TRBV5-5 and J is TRBJ1-2; D may be TRBD1 (5 bases). V shed 8 bases and J shed 4 bases, with 9 bases lying between them. The CDR3 runs 11 residues. The germline gives CDR1 SGHKS, CDR2 YYEKEE (reference sequence).

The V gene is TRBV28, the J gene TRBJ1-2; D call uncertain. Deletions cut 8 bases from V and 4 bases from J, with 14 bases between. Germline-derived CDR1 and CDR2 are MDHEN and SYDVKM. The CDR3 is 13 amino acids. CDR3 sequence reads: CASGSMGGYGYTF. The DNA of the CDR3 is TGTGCCAGCGGTTCGATGGGAGGCTATGGCTACACCTTC.

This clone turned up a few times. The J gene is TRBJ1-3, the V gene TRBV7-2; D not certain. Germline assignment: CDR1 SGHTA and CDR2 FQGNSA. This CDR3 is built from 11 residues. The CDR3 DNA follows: TGTGCGTCAGCGACGGCGAGCACCATATATTTT. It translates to CASATASTIYF.

The CDR3 nucleotides read TGCGCCAGCAGCCAGCACCAAACGACAGGGAAATACGGCTACACCTTC. Its protein is CASSQHQTTGKYGYTF. This chain joins TRBV4-1 and TRBJ1-2; the match to TRBD1 covers 7 bases. CDR1 and CDR2 from the germline V gene are MGHRA and YSYEKL. J gave up 8 bases and V 3 bases, and 15 bases lay outside the gene matches. The length of the CDR3 is 16 residues.

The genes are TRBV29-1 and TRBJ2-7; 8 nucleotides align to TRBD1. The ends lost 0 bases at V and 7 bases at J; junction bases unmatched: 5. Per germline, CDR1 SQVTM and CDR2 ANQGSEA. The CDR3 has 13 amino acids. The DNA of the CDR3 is TGCAGCGTTGAAGACCCGACAGGGGCGGAGCAGTACTTC. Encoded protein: CSVEDPTGAEQYF.